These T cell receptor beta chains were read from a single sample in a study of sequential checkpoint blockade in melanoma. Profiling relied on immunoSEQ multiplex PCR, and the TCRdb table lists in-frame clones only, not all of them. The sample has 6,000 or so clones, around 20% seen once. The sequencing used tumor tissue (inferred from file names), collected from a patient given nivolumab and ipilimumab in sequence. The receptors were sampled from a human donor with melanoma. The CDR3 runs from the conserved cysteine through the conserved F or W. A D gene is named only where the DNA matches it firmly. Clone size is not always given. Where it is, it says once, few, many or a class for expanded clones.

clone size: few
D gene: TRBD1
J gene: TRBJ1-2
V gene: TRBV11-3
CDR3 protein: CASSFPWTGSDGYTF
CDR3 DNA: TGTGCCAGCAGCTTCCCTTGGACAGGGTCGGATGGCTACACCTTC

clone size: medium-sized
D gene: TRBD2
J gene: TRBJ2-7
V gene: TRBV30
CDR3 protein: CASGGLYEQYF
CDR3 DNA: TGTGCATCGGGGGGTCTCTACGAGCAGTACTTC

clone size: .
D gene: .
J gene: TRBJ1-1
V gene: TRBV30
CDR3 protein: CAWSEDRRRRWAFF
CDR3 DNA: TGTGCCTGGAGTGAAGACAGGAGACGCCGGTGGGCTTTCTTT

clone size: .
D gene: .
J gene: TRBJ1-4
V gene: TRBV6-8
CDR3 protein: CASSYSGGGKLFF
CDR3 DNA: TGTGCCAGCAGTTACAGTGGAGGCGGAAAACTGTTTTTT

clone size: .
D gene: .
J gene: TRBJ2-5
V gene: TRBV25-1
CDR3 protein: CASSEYGSAETQYF
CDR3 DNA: TGTGCCAGCAGTGAATACGGGTCGGCGGAGACCCAGTACTTC

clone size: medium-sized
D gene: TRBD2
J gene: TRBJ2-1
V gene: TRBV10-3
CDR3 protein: CAISESAGGLHNEQFF
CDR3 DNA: TGTGCCATCAGTGAGTCGGCGGGAGGGCTTCACAATGAGCAGTTCTTC

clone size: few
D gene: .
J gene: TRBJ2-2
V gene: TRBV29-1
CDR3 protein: CSVLDRTNTGELFF
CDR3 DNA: TGCAGCGTTCTTGACAGGACGAACACCGGGGAGCTGTTTTTT

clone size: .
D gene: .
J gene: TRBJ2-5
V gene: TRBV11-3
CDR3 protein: CASSLGSWMETQYF
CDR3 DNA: TGTGCTAGCAGCTTAGGTAGCTGGATGGAGACCCAGTACTTC

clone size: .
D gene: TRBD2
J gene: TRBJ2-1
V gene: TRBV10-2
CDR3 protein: CASSLAGGYNEQFF
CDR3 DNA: TGCGCCAGCAGTTTAGCGGGAGGGTACAATGAGCAGTTCTTC

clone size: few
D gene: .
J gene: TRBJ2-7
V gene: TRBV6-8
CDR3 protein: CASSYDRYEQYF
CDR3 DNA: TGTGCCAGCAGTTATGATCGCTACGAGCAGTACTTC

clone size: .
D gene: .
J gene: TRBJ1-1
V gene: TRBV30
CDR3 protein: CAWSVHLNTEAFF
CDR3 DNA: TGTGCCTGGAGTGTACACTTAAACACTGAAGCTTTCTTT

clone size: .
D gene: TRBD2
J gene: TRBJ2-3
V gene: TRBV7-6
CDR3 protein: CASSFVGLGADTQYF
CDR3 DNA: TGTGCCAGCAGCTTCGTGGGACTAGGGGCTGATACGCAGTATTTT

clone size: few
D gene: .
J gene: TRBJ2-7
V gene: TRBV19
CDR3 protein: CASSITFSADGYYEQYF
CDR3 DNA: TGTGCCAGTAGTATTACATTTTCAGCCGACGGATACTACGAGCAGTACTTC

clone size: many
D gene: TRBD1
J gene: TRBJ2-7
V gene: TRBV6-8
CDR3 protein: CASSVNRGSYEQYF
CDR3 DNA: TGTGCCAGCAGTGTTAACAGGGGGTCGTACGAGCAGTACTTC

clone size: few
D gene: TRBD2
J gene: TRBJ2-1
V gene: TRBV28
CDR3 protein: CASSFLAGGLSYNEQFF
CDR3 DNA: TGTGCCAGCAGTTTCCTAGCGGGAGGCCTCTCCTACAATGAGCAGTTCTTC

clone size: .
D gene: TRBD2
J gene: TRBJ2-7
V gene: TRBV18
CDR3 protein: CASSPVLISGRAGNEQYF
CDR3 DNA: TGTGCCAGCTCACCAGTCCTTATCAGCGGGAGGGCCGGGAACGAGCAGTACTTC

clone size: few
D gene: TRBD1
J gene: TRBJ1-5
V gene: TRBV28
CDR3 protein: CASSPDRGYQPQHF
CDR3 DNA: TGTGCCAGCAGCCCCGACAGGGGGTATCAGCCCCAGCATTTT